Below are 8 T cell receptor beta chains sequenced from a single sample in a study of control samples from healthy donors and cancer patients. Libraries were prepared by immunoSEQ multiplex PCR; TCRdb keeps only in-frame clonotypes and omits some of them. The table includes 140,000 or so clones, around 90% detected once. Sequencing was carried out using blood. The receptors here all came from a man younger than 45 in good health.

The V gene is TRBV7-6, the J gene TRBJ2-2, with 14 positions matching TRBD2. This CDR3 contains 15 residues. The germline V gene encodes CDR1 SGHVS and CDR2 FNYEAQ. Trimming cost V 3 bases and J 6 bases; bases outside gene matches: 0. CDR3 sequence (DNA): TGTGCCAGCAGCTTGGGACTAGCGGGGGCCGGGGAGCTGTTTTTT. Translation gives CASSLGLAGAGELFF.

This clone was found once. The genes are TRBV6-5 and TRBJ2-7; 8 bases match TRBD1. CDR1 MNHEY and CDR2 SVGAGI come from the germline V gene. The V segment lost 5 bases and the J segment 3 bases; nucleotides outside the gene matches: 9. This CDR3 comprises 15 residues. The CDR3 loop reads CASSTTGTGFYEQYF. The CDR3 region has the DNA TGTGCCAGCAGTACCACCGGGACAGGATTCTACGAGCAGTACTTC.

V gene TRBV2 combines with J gene TRBJ1-5; a weak D match, TRBD1 (5 bases). CDR3 length: 17 residues. With 1 base removed from V and 3 bases from J, the gap between germline ends came to 16 bases. Germline lookup yields CDR1 SNHLY and CDR2 FYNNEI. CDR3 amino acids: CASSEGEGNANNQPQHF. DNA of the CDR3: TGTGCCAGCAGTGAAGGGGAGGGGAACGCTAACAATCAGCCCCAGCATTTT.

The gene calls are TRBV10-3 and TRBJ1-2; D gene ambiguous. The germline V and J ends were trimmed by 1 base and 4 bases, with 10 bases remaining between them. CDR1 and CDR2 from the germline V gene are ENHRY and SYGVKD. There are 14 residues in the CDR3. The CDR3 region has the DNA TGTGCCATCAGTGAGTACCGGGGTAGCTATGGCTACACCTTC. It encodes CAISEYRGSYGYTF.

The chain couples TRBV4-2 to TRBJ2-1; 8 bases map to TRBD2. CDR1 and CDR2 (germline): LGHNA, YNFKEQ. The junction had 7 bases not matched to a gene; V was cut back by 2 bases and J by 4 bases. CDR3 length: 16 residues. The CDR3 nucleotides read TGTGCCAGCAGCCAATCTGTCGGGGGGGGTTACAATGAGCAGTTCTTC. Translating gives CASSQSVGGGYNEQFF.

The genes are TRBV19 and TRBJ1-2; possibly TRBD1 for D (5 bases). The germline V gene has CDR1 LNHDA and CDR2 SQIVND (reference sequence). There are 14 residues in the CDR3. Trimming removed 4 bases from V and 1 base from J, with 10 bases in between. CDR3: CASSTGTINYGYTF. DNA of the CDR3: TGTGCCAGTAGTACCGGGACGATTAACTATGGCTACACCTTC.

The chain carries TRBV27 and TRBJ1-5, with D possibly matching TRBD1 (5 bases). The germline V gene encodes CDR1 MNHEY and CDR2 SMNVEV (reference sequence). Trimming cost V 1 base and J 2 bases, with 12 bases left between them. This CDR3 contains 16 residues. In DNA form, the CDR3 reads TGTGCCAGCAGTTTATATTTAGGGGCCGGCAATCAGCCCCAGCATTTT. Residues: CASSLYLGAGNQPQHF.

The chain employs TRBV28 and TRBJ1-5; TRBD1 agrees at 9 bases. This CDR3 has 17 amino acids. Germline CDR1 reads MDHEN; CDR2 reads SYDVKM. Trimming removed 6 bases from V and 4 bases from J; junction bases left unmatched: 13. The DNA of the CDR3 is TGTGCCAGCAGGGGCTCCGGGACAGGGAATCGGAATCAGCCCCAGCATTTT. Its protein product is CASRGSGTGNRNQPQHF.